This is a list of T cell receptor beta chains from one sample in a study of cytomegalovirus exposure and HLA in healthy donors. Method: immunoSEQ multiplex PCR; TCRdb's copy keeps in-frame clones and lacks some. In the table there are some 130,000 clones, roughly 89% of which are singletons. The sequencing sample was made of PBMCs. The receptors were gathered from a woman between 18 and 29 years old in good health and CMV-seronegative. CDR3s include the opening cysteine and the closing phenylalanine or tryptophan. Each record gives: D gene, clone size, J gene, V gene, CDR3 protein, CDR3 DNA. D genes are given only for firm matches. Some rows have no size entry. The others give once, few or many, or a class for an expanded clone.

>TRBD2|once|TRBJ2-5|TRBV5-1
CASSVSATSDQETQYF
TGCGCCAGCAGCGTGTCCGCCACTAGCGACCAAGAGACCCAGTACTTC
>TRBD2|few|TRBJ2-5|TRBV5-1
CASSLGATSGEETQYF
TGCGCCAGCAGCTTGGGGGCGACTAGCGGGGAAGAGACCCAGTACTTC
>TRBD1|.|TRBJ1-6|TRBV2
CASSEKGDRGYSPLHF
TGTGCCAGCAGTGAAAAGGGGGACAGGGGATACTCACCCCTCCACTTT
>TRBD2|once|TRBJ2-2|TRBV11-1
CASSFLAGGQDTGELFF
TGTGCCAGCAGCTTCCTAGCGGGGGGGCAAGACACCGGGGAGCTGTTTTTT
>TRBD1|.|TRBJ1-1|TRBV5-5
CASSLRGDSTNTEAFF
TGTGCCAGCAGTTTGCGCGGGGACAGCACGAACACTGAAGCTTTCTTT
>TRBD1|once|TRBJ2-1|TRBV15
CATSFFPGQAENEQFF
TGTGCCACCAGCTTTTTTCCTGGACAGGCCGAGAATGAGCAGTTCTTC
>TRBD1|.|TRBJ2-7|TRBV5-8
CASTIQGSNAYEQYF
TGTGCCAGCACCATACAGGGGTCGAATGCCTACGAGCAGTACTTC
>.|.|TRBJ1-1|TRBV9
CASSVGRLQGKGTEAFF
TGTGCCAGCAGCGTAGGACGTCTCCAGGGGAAGGGCACTGAAGCTTTCTTT
>.|.|TRBJ1-1|TRBV6-5
CASNRGGTEAFF
TGTGCCAGCAACCGGGGGGGGACTGAAGCTTTCTTT
>.|once|TRBJ1-5|TRBV7-9
CASSLKGGNDQPQHF
TGTGCCAGCAGCTTAAAGGGAGGGAACGATCAGCCCCAGCATTTT
>TRBD1|once|TRBJ2-7|TRBV7-3
CASSPDSGQGAEQYF
TGTGCCAGCAGCCCAGATTCGGGACAGGGCGCCGAGCAGTACTTC
>.|.|TRBJ1-2|TRBV4-2
CASSQERTSPRGYTF
TGTGCCAGCAGCCAAGAGCGGACTTCCCCTCGGGGCTACACCTTC
>.|.|TRBJ1-5|TRBV19
CASSAIQDQPQHF
TGTGCCAGTAGTGCGATACAGGATCAGCCCCAGCATTTT
>TRBD1|.|TRBJ1-2|TRBV6-1
CASSEGVRTGGGYTF
TGTGCCAGCAGTGAAGGGGTCCGGACAGGTGGTGGCTACACCTTC
>TRBD1|.|TRBJ1-2|TRBV11-2
CASSLDPAGGADGYTF
TGTGCCAGCAGCTTAGACCCAGCAGGGGGCGCGGATGGCTACACCTTC
>.|.|TRBJ2-5|TRBV6-6
CASSYPPREETQYF
TGTGCCAGCAGTTACCCCCCCCGGGAAGAGACCCAGTACTTC
>.|.|TRBJ2-3|TRBV5-4
CASSLRAGSLSTDTQYF
TGTGCCAGCAGCTTGCGCGCGGGATCCTTGAGCACAGATACGCAGTATTTT
>TRBD1|once|TRBJ2-1|TRBV7-9
CASSPRTGGAGNEQFF
TGTGCCAGCAGCCCCAGGACAGGGGGCGCGGGCAATGAGCAGTTCTTC
>TRBD1|.|TRBJ1-1|TRBV5-1
CASGRRGQNEAFF
TGCGCCAGCGGCAGAAGGGGGCAGAATGAAGCTTTCTTT
>.|.|TRBJ1-5|TRBV7-8
CASSFLERGQPQHF
TGTGCCAGCAGCTTTCTGGAGAGAGGTCAGCCCCAGCATTTT
>TRBD1|.|TRBJ1-1|TRBV18
CASSPGDRGERAFF
TGTGCCAGCTCACCGGGAGACAGGGGGGAACGAGCTTTCTTT
>.|.|TRBJ2-2|TRBV5-1
CASSLERAPSGELFF
TGCGCCAGCAGCTTGGAGAGGGCACCTTCCGGGGAGCTGTTTTTT
>TRBD1|.|TRBJ2-7|TRBV7-8
CASQAGQGPYEQYF
TGTGCCAGTCAAGCAGGACAGGGACCCTACGAGCAGTACTTC
>TRBD2|once|TRBJ2-3|TRBV9
CASSVVGRGGVDTQYF
TGTGCCAGCAGCGTAGTGGGACGGGGGGGCGTAGATACGCAGTATTTT
>.|.|TRBJ2-3|TRBV10-1
CASSVGTSTDTQYF
TGCGCCAGCAGTGTCGGGACTAGCACAGATACGCAGTATTTT
>TRBD1|.|TRBJ1-2|TRBV6-5
CASSHHGQGYGYTF
TGTGCCAGCAGTCATCACGGACAGGGCTATGGCTACACCTTC
>.|.|TRBJ2-2|TRBV2
CASLGTFGGPNTGELFF
TGTGCCAGCCTAGGCACTTTCGGGGGGCCAAACACCGGGGAGCTGTTTTTT
>.|.|TRBJ1-5|TRBV2
CASSAQAGDSNQPQHF
TGTGCCAGCAGTGCTCAGGCAGGGGATAGCAATCAGCCCCAGCATTTT
>TRBD2|.|TRBJ2-7|TRBV18
CASSILGAGDSYEQYF
TGTGCCAGCTCAATTCTCGGGGCGGGGGACTCCTACGAGCAGTACTTC
>.|once|TRBJ1-5|TRBV2
CASSERNGEQPQHF
TGTGCCAGCAGTGAAAGAAACGGGGAGCAGCCCCAGCATTTT
>TRBD1|.|TRBJ1-2|TRBV5-4
CASSATGFAYGYTF
TGTGCCAGCAGCGCGACAGGGTTCGCGTATGGCTACACCTTC
>TRBD1|once|TRBJ1-2|TRBV19
CASSIDLRRAGQGGGYTF
TGTGCCAGTAGTATAGATCTTCGCCGTGCCGGACAGGGAGGTGGCTACACCTTC
>.|.|TRBJ1-6|TRBV7-3
CASSSQGNSPLHF
TGTGCCAGCAGCTCCCAGGGGAATTCACCCCTCCACTTT
>.|.|TRBJ1-1|TRBV19
CASSMKQNTEAFF
TGTGCCAGTAGTATGAAACAGAACACTGAAGCTTTCTTT
>.|once|TRBJ1-5|TRBV4-1
CASSQVLGGISNQPQHF
TGCGCCAGCAGCCAAGTTCTGGGGGGGATTAGCAATCAGCCCCAGCATTTT
>TRBD1|.|TRBJ2-2|TRBV6-5
CASKQQGLGGELFF
TGTGCCAGCAAACAACAGGGGCTGGGCGGGGAGCTGTTTTTT
>.|.|TRBJ1-1|TRBV14
CASSHGAEAFF
TGTGCCAGCAGCCATGGAGCTGAAGCTTTCTTT
>.|.|TRBJ2-3|TRBV6-5
CASSYSWRRADTQYF
TGTGCCAGCAGTTACAGCTGGCGCCGGGCAGATACGCAGTATTTT
>.|once|TRBJ2-3|TRBV18
CASLRTESTDTQYF
TGTGCCAGCTTGAGGACAGAAAGCACAGATACGCAGTATTTT
>.|.|TRBJ2-2|TRBV5-1
CASSLAASRSGELFF
TGCGCCAGCAGCTTGGCCGCCTCGCGGTCCGGGGAGCTGTTTTTT
>TRBD1|.|TRBJ2-1|TRBV7-7
CASSSPGGNEQFF
TGTGCTAGCAGCTCGCCAGGGGGCAATGAGCAGTTCTTC
>.|.|TRBJ2-2|TRBV11-3
CASSLEGGWNTGELFF
TGTGCCAGCAGCTTGGAGGGCGGGTGGAACACCGGGGAGCTGTTTTTT
>.|.|TRBJ2-7|TRBV2
CASRPGPVRTWAVYEQYF
TGTGCCAGCAGGCCCGGACCCGTCAGGACATGGGCAGTGTACGAGCAGTACTTC
>.|.|TRBJ2-7|TRBV2
CASTSDRYEQYF
TGTGCCAGCACCTCAGACAGATACGAGCAGTACTTC
>.|.|TRBJ2-1|TRBV7-5
CARSLVNGGAYNEQFF
TGTGCCAGAAGCTTAGTTAACGGGGGGGCCTACAATGAGCAGTTCTTC
>TRBD1|.|TRBJ2-7|TRBV15
CATSRGGDSPDEQYF
TGTGCCACCAGCAGAGGTGGGGACAGCCCGGACGAGCAGTACTTC
>TRBD1|.|TRBJ2-7|TRBV11-1
CASSHIGGTGTGVYEQYF
TGTGCCAGCAGCCACATTGGGGGAACCGGGACAGGGGTTTACGAGCAGTACTTC